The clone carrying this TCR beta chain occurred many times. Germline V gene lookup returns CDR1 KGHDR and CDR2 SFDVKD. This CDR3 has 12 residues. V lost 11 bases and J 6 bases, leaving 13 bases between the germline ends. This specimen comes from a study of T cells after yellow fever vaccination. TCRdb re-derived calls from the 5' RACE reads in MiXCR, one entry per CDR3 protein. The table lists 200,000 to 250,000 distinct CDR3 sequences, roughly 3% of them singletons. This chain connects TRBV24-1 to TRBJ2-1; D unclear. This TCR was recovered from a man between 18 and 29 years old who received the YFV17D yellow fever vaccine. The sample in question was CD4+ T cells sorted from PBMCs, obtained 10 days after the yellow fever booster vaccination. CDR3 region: CARKEPRNEQFF. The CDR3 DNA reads TGTGCCAGAAAGGAGCCGCGCAATGAGCAGTTCTTC.